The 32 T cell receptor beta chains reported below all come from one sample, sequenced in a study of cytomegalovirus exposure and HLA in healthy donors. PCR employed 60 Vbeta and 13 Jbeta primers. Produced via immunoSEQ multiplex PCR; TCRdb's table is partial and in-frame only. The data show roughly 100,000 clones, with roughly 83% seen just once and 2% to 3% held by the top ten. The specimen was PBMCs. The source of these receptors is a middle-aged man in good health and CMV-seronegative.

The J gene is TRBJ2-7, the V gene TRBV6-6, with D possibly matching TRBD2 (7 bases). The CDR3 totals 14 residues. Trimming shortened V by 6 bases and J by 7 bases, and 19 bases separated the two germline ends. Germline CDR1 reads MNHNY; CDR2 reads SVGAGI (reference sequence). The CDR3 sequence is CASSLGALGGEQYF. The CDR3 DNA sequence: TGTGCCAGCAGCTTGGGGGCCCTGGGAGGGGAGCAGTACTTC.

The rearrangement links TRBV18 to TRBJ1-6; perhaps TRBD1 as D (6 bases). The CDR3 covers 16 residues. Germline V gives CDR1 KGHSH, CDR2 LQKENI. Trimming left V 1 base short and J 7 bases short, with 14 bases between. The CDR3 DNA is TGTGCCAGCTCACCACGTAACAGGGTGCAAAATTCACCCCTCCACTTT. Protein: CASSPRNRVQNSPLHF.

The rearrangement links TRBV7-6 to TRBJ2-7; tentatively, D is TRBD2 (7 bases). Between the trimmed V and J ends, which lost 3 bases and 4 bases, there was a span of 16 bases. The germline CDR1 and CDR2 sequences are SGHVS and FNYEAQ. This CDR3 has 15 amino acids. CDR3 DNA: TGTGCCAGCAGCTTGGGGGGGGCGGGGCGGTACGAGCAGTACTTC. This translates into CASSLGGAGRYEQYF.

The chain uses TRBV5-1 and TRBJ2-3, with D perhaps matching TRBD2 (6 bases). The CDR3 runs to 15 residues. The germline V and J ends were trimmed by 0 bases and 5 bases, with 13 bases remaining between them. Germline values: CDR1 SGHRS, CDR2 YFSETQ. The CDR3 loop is CASSLAGGTGDTQYF. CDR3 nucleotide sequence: TGCGCCAGCAGCTTGGCTGGGGGGACGGGAGATACGCAGTATTTT.

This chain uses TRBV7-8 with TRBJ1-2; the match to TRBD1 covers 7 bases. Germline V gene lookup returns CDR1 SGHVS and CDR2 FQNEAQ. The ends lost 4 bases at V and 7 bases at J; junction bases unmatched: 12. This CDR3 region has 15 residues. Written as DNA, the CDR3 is TGTGCCAGCAGCTCGGATCGAGGGGGCCTTGGTGGCTACACCTTC. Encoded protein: CASSSDRGGLGGYTF.

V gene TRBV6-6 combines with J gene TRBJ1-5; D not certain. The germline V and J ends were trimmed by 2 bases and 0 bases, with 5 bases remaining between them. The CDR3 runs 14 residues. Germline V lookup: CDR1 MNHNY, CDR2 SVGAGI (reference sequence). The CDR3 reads CASSYGLSNQPQHF. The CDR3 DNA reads TGTGCCAGCAGTTACGGACTTAGCAATCAGCCCCAGCATTTT.

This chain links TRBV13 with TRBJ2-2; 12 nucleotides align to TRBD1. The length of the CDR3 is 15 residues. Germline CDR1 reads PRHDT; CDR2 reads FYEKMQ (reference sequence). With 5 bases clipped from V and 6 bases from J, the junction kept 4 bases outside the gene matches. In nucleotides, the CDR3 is TGTGCCAGCAGCAGGGGACAGGGGGCGGCCGGGGAGCTGTTTTTT. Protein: CASSRGQGAAGELFF.

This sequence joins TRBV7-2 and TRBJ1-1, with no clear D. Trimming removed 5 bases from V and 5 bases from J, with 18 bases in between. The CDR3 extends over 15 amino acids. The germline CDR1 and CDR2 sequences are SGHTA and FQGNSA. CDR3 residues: CASSRKVGGLTEAFF. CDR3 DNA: TGTGCCAGCAGCCGTAAAGTCGGCGGGCTAACTGAAGCTTTCTTT.

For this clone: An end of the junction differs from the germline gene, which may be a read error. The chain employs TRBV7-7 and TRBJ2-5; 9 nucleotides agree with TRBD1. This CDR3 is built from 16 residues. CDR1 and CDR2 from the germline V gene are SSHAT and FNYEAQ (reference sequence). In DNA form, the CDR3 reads TGTGCTAGCAGCCGAGGGGCAAACAGGGGGCGAGAGACCCAGTACTTC. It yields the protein CASSRGANRGRETQYF.

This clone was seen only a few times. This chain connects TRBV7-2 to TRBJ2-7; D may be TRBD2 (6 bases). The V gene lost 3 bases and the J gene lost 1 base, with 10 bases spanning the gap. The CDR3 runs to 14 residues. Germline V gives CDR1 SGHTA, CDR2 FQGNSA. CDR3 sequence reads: CASSFGDLSYEQYF. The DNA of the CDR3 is TGTGCCAGCAGCTTCGGGGACTTGTCCTACGAGCAGTACTTC. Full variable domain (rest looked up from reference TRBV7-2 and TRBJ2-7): GAGVSQSPSNKVTEKGKDVELRCDPISGHTALYWYRQSLGQGLEFLIYFQGNSAPDKSGLPSDRFSAERTGGSVSTLTIQRTQQEDSAVYLCASSFGDLSYEQYFGPGTRLTVT.

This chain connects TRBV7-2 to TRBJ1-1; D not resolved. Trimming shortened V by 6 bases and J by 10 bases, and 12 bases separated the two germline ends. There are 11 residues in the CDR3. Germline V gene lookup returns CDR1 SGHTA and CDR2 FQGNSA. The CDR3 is CASSHGRGAFF. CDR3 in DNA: TGTGCCAGCAGTCACGGACGGGGAGCTTTCTTT.

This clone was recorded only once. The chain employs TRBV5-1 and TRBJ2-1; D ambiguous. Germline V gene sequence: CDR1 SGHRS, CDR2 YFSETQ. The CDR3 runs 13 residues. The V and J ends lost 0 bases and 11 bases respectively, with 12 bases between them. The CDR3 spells CASSLAGLSKQFF. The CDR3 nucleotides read TGCGCCAGCAGCTTGGCCGGTCTATCTAAGCAGTTCTTC.

CDR3 sequence: CASSPAPAGEVNYGYTF. The CDR3 bases are TGTGCCAGCAGCCCGGCACCAGCAGGGGAAGTAAACTATGGCTACACCTTC. V and J are TRBV7-6 and TRBJ1-2; TRBD1 might be the D (6 bases). This CDR3 is 17 amino acids long. V was trimmed by 5 bases and J by 2 bases, leaving 21 bases between them. In germline, CDR1 is SGHVS, CDR2 FNYEAQ.

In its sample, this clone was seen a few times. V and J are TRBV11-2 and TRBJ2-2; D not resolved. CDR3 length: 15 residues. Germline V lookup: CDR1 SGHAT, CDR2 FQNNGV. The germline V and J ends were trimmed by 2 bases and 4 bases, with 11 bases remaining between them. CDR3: CASSLSASGTGELFF. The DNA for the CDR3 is TGTGCCAGCAGCTTATCGGCGTCGGGCACCGGGGAGCTGTTTTTT.

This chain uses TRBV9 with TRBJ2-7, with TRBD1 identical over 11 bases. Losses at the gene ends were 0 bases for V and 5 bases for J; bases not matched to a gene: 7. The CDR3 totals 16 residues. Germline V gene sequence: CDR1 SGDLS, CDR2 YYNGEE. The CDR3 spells CASSVGTGGRLHEQYF. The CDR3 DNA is TGTGCCAGCAGCGTAGGGACAGGGGGCCGACTCCACGAGCAGTACTTC.

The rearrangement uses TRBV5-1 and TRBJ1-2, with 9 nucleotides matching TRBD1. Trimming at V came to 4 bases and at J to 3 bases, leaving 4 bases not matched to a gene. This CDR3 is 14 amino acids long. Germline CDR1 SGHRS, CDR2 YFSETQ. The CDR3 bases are TGCGCCAGCAGCCTAGGGACAGGGTACTATGGCTACACCTTC. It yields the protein CASSLGTGYYGYTF. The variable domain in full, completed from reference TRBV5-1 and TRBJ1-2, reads KAGVTQTPRYLIKTRGQQVTLSCSPISGHRSVSWYQQTPGQGLQFLFEYFSETQRNKGNFPGRFSGRQFSNSRSEMNVSTLELGDSALYLCASSLGTGYYGYTFGSGTRLTVV.

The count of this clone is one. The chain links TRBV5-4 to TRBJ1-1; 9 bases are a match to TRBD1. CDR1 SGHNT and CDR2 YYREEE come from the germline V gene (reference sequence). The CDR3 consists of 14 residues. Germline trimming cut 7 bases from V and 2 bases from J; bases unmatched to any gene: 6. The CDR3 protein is CASSRTGENTEAFF. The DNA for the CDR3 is TGTGCCAGCTCTCGGACAGGGGAAAACACTGAAGCTTTCTTT.

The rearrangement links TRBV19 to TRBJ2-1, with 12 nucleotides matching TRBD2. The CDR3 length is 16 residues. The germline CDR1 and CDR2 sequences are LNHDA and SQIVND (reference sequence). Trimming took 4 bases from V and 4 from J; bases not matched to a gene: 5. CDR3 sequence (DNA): TGTGCCAGTAGTACGACTAGCGGGGGCCTTTACAATGAGCAGTTCTTC. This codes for CASSTTSGGLYNEQFF.

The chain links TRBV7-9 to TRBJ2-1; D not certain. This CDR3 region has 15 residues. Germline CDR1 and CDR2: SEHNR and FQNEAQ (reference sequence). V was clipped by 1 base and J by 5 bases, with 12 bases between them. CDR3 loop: CASSLVSGYHNEQFF. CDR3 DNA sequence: TGTGCCAGCAGCTTAGTCTCCGGTTACCACAATGAGCAGTTCTTC.

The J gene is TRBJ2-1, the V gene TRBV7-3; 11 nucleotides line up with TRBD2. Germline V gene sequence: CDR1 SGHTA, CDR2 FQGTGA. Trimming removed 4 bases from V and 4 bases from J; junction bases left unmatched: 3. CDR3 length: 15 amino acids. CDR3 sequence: CASSYSGGGYNEQFF. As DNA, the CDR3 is TGTGCCAGCAGCTATAGCGGGGGGGGGTACAATGAGCAGTTCTTC.

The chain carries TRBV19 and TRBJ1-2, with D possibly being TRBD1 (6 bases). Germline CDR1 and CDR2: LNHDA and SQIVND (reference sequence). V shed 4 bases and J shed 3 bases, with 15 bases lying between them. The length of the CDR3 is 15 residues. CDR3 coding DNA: TGTGCCAGTAGTAGACCGGACAGCGTTTACTATGGCTACACCTTC. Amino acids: CASSRPDSVYYGYTF. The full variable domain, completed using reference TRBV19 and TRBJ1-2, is DGGITQSPKYLFRKEGQNVTLSCEQNLNHDAMYWYRQDPGQGLRLIYYSQIVNDFQKGDIAEGYSVSREKKESFPLTVTSAQKNPTAFYLCASSRPDSVYYGYTFGSGTRLTVV.

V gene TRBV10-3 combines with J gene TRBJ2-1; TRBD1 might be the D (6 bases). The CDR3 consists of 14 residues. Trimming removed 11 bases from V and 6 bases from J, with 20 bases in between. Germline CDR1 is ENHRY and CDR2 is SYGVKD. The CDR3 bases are TGTGCCCTTTCGGACAGCTTTACGGGCAATGAGCAGTTCTTC. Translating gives CALSDSFTGNEQFF.

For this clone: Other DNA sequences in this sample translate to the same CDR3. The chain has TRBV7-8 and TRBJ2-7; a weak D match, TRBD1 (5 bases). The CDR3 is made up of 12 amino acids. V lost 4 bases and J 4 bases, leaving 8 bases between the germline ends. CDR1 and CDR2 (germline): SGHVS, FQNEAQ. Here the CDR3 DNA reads TGTGCCAGCAGCTCCCAGGGATACGAGCAGTACTTC. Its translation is CASSSQGYEQYF.

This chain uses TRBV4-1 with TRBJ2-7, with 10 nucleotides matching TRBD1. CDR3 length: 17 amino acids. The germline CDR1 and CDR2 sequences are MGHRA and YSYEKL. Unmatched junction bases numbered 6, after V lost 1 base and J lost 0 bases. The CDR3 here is CASSQGGQGRSSYEQYF. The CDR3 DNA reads TGCGCCAGCAGCCAAGGGGGACAGGGGCGAAGCTCCTACGAGCAGTACTTC.

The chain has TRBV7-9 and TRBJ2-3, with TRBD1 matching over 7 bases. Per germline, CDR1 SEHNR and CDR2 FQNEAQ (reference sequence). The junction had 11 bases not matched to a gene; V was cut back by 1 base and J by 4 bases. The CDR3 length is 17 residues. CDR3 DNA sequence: TGTGCCAGCAGCTTAGAATTTTTGGGACAGAACGCAGATACGCAGTATTTT. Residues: CASSLEFLGQNADTQYF. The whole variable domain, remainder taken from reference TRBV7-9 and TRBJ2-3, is DTGVSQNPRHKITKRGQNVTFRCDPISEHNRLYWYRQTLGQGPEFLTYFQNEAQLEKSRLLSDRFSAERPKGSFSTLEIQRTEQGDSAMYLCASSLEFLGQNADTQYFGPGTRLTVL.

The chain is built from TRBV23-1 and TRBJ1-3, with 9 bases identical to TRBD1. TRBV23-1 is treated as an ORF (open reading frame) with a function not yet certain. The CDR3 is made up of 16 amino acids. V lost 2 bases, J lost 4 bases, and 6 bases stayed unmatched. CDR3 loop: CASSQGQGRGGNTIYF. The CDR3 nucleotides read TGCGCCAGCAGTCAAGGACAGGGGAGAGGAGGAAACACCATATATTTT.

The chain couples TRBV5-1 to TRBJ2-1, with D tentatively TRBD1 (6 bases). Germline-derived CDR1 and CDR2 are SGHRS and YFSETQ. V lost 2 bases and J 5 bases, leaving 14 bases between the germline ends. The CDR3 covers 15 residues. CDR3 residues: CASSFHQGYNNEQFF. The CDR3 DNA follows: TGCGCCAGCAGCTTTCACCAGGGGTATAACAATGAGCAGTTCTTC.

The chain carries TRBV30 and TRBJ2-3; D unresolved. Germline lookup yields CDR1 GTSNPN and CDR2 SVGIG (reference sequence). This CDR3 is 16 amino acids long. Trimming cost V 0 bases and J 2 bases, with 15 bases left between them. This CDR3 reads CAWSVFSQLLTDTQYF. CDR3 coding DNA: TGTGCCTGGAGTGTATTTAGCCAGTTACTCACAGATACGCAGTATTTT.

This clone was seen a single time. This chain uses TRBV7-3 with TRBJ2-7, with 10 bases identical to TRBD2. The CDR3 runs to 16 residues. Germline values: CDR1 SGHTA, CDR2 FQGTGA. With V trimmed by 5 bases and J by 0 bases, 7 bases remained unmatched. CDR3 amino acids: CASSIWTSGFSYEQYF. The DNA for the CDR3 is TGTGCCAGCAGCATATGGACTAGCGGCTTCTCCTACGAGCAGTACTTC.

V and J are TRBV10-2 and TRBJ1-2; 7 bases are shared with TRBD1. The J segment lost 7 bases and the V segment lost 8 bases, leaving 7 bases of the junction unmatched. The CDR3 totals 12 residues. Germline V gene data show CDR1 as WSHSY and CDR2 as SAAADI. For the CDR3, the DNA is TGCGCCAGCTACCACGGGACAGTTGGCTACACCTTC. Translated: CASYHGTVGYTF.

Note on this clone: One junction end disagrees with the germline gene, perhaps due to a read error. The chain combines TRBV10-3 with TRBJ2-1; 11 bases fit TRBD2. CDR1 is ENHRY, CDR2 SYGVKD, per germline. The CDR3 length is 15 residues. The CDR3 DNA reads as TGTGCCGTCAGTGGGGGTAGCGGGGGGGAGAATGAGCAGTTCTTC. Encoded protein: CAVSGGSGGENEQFF.

The CDR3 loop is CASSKTPAGGITDTQYF. The CDR3 region has the DNA TGTGCCAGCAGCAAAACGCCAGCGGGGGGGATCACAGATACGCAGTATTTT. The chain has TRBV7-2 and TRBJ2-3; TRBD2 matches 10 bases. The trim removed 5 bases at V and 2 bases at J, leaving 10 bases unmatched. Germline values: CDR1 SGHTA, CDR2 FQGNSA. This CDR3 is 17 amino acids long.